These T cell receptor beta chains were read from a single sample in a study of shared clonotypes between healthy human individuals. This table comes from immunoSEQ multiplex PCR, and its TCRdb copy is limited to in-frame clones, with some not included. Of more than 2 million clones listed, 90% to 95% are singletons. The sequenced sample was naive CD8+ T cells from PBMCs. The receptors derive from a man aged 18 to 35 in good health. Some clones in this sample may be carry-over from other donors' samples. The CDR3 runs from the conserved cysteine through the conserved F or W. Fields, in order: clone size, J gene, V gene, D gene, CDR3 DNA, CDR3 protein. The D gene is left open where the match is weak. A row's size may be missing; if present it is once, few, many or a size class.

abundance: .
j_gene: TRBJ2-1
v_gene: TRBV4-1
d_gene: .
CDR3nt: TGCGCCAGCAGCCAAGAGGCTTCAAATGAGCAGTTCTTC
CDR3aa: CASSQEASNEQFF

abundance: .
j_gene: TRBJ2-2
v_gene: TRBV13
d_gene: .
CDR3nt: TGTGCCAGCAGCTCCCCTTGGGAGGTGACCGGGGAGCTGTTTTTT
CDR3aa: CASSSPWEVTGELFF

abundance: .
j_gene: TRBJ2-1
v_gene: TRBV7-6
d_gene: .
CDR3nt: TGTGCCAGCAGCCCCTTGCAGTACTACAATGAGCAGTTCTTC
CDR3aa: CASSPLQYYNEQFF

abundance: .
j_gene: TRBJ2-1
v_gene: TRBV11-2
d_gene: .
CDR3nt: TGTGCCAGCAGCTCCCTTGGGAACAATGAGCAGTTCTTC
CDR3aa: CASSSLGNNEQFF

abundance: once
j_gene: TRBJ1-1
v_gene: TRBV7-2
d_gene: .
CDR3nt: TGTGCCAGCAGCCCAAGCCGGGACACTGAAGCTTTCTTT
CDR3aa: CASSPSRDTEAFF

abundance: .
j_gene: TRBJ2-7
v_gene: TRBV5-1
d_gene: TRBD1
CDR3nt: TGCGCCAGCAGCTCCGACAGGGGCGAGCAGTACTTC
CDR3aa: CASSSDRGEQYF

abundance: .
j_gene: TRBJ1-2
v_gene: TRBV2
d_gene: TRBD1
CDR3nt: TGTGCCAGCAGCCCGGACAGGGGGGGAAATGGCTACACCTTC
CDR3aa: CASSPDRGGNGYTF

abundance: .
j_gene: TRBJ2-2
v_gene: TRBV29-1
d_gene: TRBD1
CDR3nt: TGCAGCGGACAGGGGCCCGGGGAGCTGTTTTTT
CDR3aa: CSGQGPGELFF

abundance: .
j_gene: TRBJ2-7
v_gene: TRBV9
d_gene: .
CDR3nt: TGTGCCAGCAGCGTAGCCGGACTACTAAAGGACGAGCAGTACTTC
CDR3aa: CASSVAGLLKDEQYF

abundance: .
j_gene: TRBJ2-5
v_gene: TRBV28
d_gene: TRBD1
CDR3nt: TGTGCCAGCAGCACAGGGGTCGTCCAGGAGACCCAGTACTTC
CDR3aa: CASSTGVVQETQYF

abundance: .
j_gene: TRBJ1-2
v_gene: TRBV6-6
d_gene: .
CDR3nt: TGTGCCAGCAGTTACTCGGAGGGGTTCGACTATGGCTACACCTTC
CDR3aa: CASSYSEGFDYGYTF

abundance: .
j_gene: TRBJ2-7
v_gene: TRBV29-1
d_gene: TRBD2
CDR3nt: TGCAGCGTTGCGGGAGGAGGCTCCTACGAGCAGTACTTC
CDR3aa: CSVAGGGSYEQYF

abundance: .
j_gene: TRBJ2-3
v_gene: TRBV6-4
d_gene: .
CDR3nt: TGTGCCAGCAGCCCAGATCGGTGGACAGATACGCAGTATTTT
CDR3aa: CASSPDRWTDTQYF

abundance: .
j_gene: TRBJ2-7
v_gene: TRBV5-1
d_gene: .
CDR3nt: TGCGCCAGCAGCCCGGGGGACAGATCGGGTTACGAGCAGTACTTC
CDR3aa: CASSPGDRSGYEQYF

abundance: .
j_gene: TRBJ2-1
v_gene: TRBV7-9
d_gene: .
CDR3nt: TGTGCCAGCAGTTCCGGGGGCAATGAGCAGTTCTTC
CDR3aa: CASSSGGNEQFF

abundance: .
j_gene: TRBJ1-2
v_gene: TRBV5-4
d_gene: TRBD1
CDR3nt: TGTGCCAGCAGCGGCTTACAGGGGGGAGGCTACACCTTC
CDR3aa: CASSGLQGGGYTF

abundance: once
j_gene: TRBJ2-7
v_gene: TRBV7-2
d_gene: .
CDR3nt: TGTGCCAGCAGCACCCGGACGGCGAGCTCCTACGAGCAGTACTTC
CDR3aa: CASSTRTASSYEQYF

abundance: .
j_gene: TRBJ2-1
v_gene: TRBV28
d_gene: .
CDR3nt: TGTGCCAGCAGCTTAAGCCTGAGCTCCTACAATGAGCAGTTCTTC
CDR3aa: CASSLSLSSYNEQFF

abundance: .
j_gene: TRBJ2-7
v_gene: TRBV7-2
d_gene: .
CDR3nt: TGTGCCAGCAGCTCCTCTCGGGGGGCGGGCACCGAGCAGTACTTC
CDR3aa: CASSSSRGAGTEQYF

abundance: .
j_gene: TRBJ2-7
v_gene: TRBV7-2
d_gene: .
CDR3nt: TGTGCCAGCAGCTTAGCGCTTCCTGCGGGCCGAAACCGTAACGTCCCGCAGTACTTC
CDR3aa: CASSLALPAGRNRNVPQYF

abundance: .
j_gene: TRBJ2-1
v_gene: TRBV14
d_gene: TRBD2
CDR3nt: TGTGCCAGCAGCCACGGGGGGAGCTCCTACAATGAGCAGTTCTTC
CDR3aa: CASSHGGSSYNEQFF

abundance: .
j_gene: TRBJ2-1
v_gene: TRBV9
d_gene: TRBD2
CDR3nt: TGTGCCAGCAGCGTGGTCTCTAGCGGGAGGCGTGATGAGCAGTTCTTC
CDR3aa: CASSVVSSGRRDEQFF

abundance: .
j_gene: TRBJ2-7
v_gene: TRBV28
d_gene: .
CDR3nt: TGTGCCAGCAGCCCGGAGGCGCGGTACCACGAGCAGTACTTC
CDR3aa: CASSPEARYHEQYF

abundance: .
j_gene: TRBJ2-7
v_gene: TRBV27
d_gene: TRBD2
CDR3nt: TGTGCCAGCAGTCCCCCGGGAGGGATTAAGAACGAGCAGTACTTC
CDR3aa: CASSPPGGIKNEQYF

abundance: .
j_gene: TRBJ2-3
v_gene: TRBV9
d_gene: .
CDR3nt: TGTGCCAGCTCCCTCGGAGGGCGGCACACAGATACGCAGTATTTT
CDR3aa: CASSLGGRHTDTQYF

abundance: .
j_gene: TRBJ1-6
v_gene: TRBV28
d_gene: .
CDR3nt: TGTGCCAGCAGAAAATCCGGGACGGGGAGCTCCTATAATTCACCCCTCCACTTT
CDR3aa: CASRKSGTGSSYNSPLHF

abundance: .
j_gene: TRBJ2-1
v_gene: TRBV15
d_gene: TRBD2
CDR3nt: TGTGCCACCAGCAGAGTTAGCGGGATCAACAATGAGCAGTTCTTC
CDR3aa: CATSRVSGINNEQFF

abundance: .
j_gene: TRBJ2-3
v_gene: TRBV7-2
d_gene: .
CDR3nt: TGTGCCAGCAGCCCTCGTACAGATACGCAGTATTTT
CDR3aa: CASSPRTDTQYF

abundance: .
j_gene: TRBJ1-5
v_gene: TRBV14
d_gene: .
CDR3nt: TGTGCCAGCAGCCAAGATCTAAGCAGGATGGGCAATCAGCCCCAGCATTTT
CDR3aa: CASSQDLSRMGNQPQHF

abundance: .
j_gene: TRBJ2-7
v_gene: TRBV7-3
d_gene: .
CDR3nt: TGTGCCAGCAGCTTAACGACTGAGTTCGGAGTGGGTGAGCAGTACTTC
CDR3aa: CASSLTTEFGVGEQYF

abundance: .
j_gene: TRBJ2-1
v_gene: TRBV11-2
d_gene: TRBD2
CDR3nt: TGTGCCAGCAGCCAGACGGGACTAGTGGCCTACAATGAGCAGTTCTTC
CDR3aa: CASSQTGLVAYNEQFF

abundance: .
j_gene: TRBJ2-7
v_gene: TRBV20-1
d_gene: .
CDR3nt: TGCAGTGCTAGAGACGCCTACGAGCAGTACTTC
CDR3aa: CSARDAYEQYF

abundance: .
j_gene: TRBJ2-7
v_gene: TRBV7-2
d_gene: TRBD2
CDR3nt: TGTGCCAGCAGCTTAGGACTAGCGGGAGGGTTCTACGAGCAGTACTTC
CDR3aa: CASSLGLAGGFYEQYF

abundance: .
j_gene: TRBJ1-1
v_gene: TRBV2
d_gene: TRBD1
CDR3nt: TGTGCCAGCAGTGAGAGTCTGGGACAGGGAGAGGAGGACACTGAAGCTTTCTTT
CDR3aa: CASSESLGQGEEDTEAFF

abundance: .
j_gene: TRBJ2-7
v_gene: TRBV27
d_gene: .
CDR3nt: TGTGCCAGCAGCCCACGAGGAGGTTCCTACGAGCAGTACTTC
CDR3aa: CASSPRGGSYEQYF

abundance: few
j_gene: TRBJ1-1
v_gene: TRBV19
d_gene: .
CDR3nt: TGTGCCAGTAGTATCATCGCAGGCGACACTGAAGCTTTCTTT
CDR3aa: CASSIIAGDTEAFF

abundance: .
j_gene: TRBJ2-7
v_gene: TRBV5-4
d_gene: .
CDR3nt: TGTGCCAGCAGCGGGACCTACGAGCAGTACTTC
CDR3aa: CASSGTYEQYF

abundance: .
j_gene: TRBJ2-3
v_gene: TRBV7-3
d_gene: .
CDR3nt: TGTGCCAGCAGCTTAAAAGTCTCGTACACAGATACGCAGTATTTT
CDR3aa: CASSLKVSYTDTQYF

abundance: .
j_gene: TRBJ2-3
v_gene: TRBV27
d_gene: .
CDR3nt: TGTGCCAGCAGTTCTTCTAGCGTTCTCAAAGATACGCAGTATTTT
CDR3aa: CASSSSSVLKDTQYF

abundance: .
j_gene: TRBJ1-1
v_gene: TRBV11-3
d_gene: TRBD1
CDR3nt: TGTGCCAGCAGCTCTGGACAGGGCCCTGAAGCTTTCTTT
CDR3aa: CASSSGQGPEAFF

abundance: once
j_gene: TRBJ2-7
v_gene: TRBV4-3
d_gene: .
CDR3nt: TGCGCCAGCAGCCCAGGGGTCATAGGCTCCTACGAGCAGTACTTC
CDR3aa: CASSPGVIGSYEQYF

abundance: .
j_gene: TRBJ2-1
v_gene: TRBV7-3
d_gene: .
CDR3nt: TGTGCCAGCAGCTTCCCTTCGTCGGGAGAGCAGTTCTTC
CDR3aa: CASSFPSSGEQFF

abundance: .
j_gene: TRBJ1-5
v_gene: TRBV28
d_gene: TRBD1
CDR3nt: TGTGCCATCGCAGAGGGGACAGGCGATAGCAATCAGCCCCAGCATTTT
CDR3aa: CAIAEGTGDSNQPQHF

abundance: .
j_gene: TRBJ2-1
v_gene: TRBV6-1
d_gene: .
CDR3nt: TGTGCCAGCATATCCGGCACCGTCTCCTACAATGAGCAGTTCTTC
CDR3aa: CASISGTVSYNEQFF

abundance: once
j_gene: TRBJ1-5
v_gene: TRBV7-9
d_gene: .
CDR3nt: TGTGCCAGCAGCTTAGGGGGCCACGGGAGCAATCAGCCCCAGCATTTT
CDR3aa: CASSLGGHGSNQPQHF

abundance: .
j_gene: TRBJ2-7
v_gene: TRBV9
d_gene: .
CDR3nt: TGTGCCAGCAGCGTTTCCCCGGGTACCTACGAGCAGTACTTC
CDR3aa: CASSVSPGTYEQYF

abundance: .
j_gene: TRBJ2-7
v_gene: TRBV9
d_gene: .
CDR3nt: TGTGCCAGCAGCCCAGGGGCGGGATTCAACGAGCAGTACTTC
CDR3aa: CASSPGAGFNEQYF

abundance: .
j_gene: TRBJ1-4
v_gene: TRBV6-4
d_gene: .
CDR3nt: TGTGCCAGCAGTCCTGGGCAGGGACCTGATGAAAAACTGTTTTTT
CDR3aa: CASSPGQGPDEKLFF

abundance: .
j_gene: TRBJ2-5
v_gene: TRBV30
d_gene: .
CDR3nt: TGTGCCTGGAGTGTTATAGCGGCTCAAGAGACCCAGTACTTC
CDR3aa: CAWSVIAAQETQYF

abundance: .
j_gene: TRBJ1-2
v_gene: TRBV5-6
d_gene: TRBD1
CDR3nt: TGTGCCAGCAGCCAGTTGGTGGCAGGGGGTGTCTATGGCTACACCTTC
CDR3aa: CASSQLVAGGVYGYTF

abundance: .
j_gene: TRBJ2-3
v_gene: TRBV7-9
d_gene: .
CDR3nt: TGTGCCAGCAGCCGGCGGGCCCTTAGTCAGGTCTCAGATACGCAGTATTTT
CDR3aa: CASSRRALSQVSDTQYF

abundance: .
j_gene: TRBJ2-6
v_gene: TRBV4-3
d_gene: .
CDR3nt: TGCGCCAGCAGCCAAGATAGACGGATCTCTGGGGCCAACGTCCTGACTTTC
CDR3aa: CASSQDRRISGANVLTF

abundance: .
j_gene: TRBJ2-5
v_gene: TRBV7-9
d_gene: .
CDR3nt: TGTGCCAGCAGCTTAGGACAGGTAGTGTCCCTCCAAGAGACCCAGTACTTC
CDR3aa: CASSLGQVVSLQETQYF

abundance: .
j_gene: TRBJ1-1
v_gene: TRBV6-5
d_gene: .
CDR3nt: TGTGCCAGCAGCGGACAGCTTACTGAAGCTTTCTTT
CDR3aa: CASSGQLTEAFF

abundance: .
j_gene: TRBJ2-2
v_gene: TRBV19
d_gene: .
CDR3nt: TGTGCCAGTAGTATAGATTCCTATCCGAACGGGGAGCTGTTTTTT
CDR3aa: CASSIDSYPNGELFF